The T cell receptor (beta chain) under discussion was sequenced for a study of human T cells and chemical hapten exposure. TCRdb recomputed calls from the RACE reads with MiXCR, one row per CDR3 protein. The sample has 70,000 or so distinct CDR3 sequences; 11% are singletons. Regarding the study as a whole: Versus controls, significantly more large CDR3 similarity clusters arose from expanded TCRs. Patch test score showed a positive correlation with PT1 expanded TCR counts.

This clonotype was seen ten or more times. Its antigen remains unknown. Germline assignment: CDR1 SNHLY and CDR2 FYNNEI. V lost 6 bases to trimming and J lost 6 bases, with 8 bases between them. The CDR3 contains 12 residues. Time point: patch test 3, about 24 weeks after DPC sensitization. Treatment in this sample: therapeutic diphenylcyclopropenone sensitization with weekly scalp DPC. The TCR was taken from a woman in her forties or fifties with alopecia areata. Some clones in this sample may be carry-over from other donors' samples. The sequencing here drew on whole blood, taken in connection with sensitization to the hapten diphenylcyclopropenone (DPC). The chain is built from TRBV2 and TRBJ2-2, with unresolved D. For the CDR3, the DNA is TGTGCCAGCAGATTCGTGTCCGGGGAGCTGTTTTTT. Its protein product is CASRFVSGELFF.